The table lists the clone carrying this T cell receptor (beta chain) with a few counts. Its target is not known. Primers used in a second PCR of roughly 7 to 11 cycles were a sample-barcoded 5' primer and a J-beta primer mix. TCRdb called the 5' RACE reads again in MiXCR, with one record for every CDR3 protein. The repertoire includes around 1,800,000 distinct CDR3 sequences, 30% to 40% of them detected once, and under 30% sits in the top ten. The data derive from a study of blood T cells in healthy people across ages. About the research overall: Through template switching, about one barcoded beta molecule was captured per two T cells, as measured in model experiments.

Findings and limits, study-wide: Unsorted PBMCs prevented conclusive naive versus antigen-experienced comparison. The fall in TCR beta diversity per million T cells was roughly linear with age.

The sequenced material came from blood. The source is a human donor in good health.

The CDR3 DNA sequence: TGCGCCAGCAGCCGACCGGGACAGGAGGCTGAGCAGTTCTTC. This gives the protein CASSRPGQEAEQFF. The rearrangement links TRBV4-1 to TRBJ2-1; the match to TRBD1 covers 8 bases. The CDR3 is made up of 14 amino acids. J lost 9 bases, V lost 4 bases, and 8 bases had no gene match. Germline V gene sequence: CDR1 MGHRA, CDR2 YSYEKL.